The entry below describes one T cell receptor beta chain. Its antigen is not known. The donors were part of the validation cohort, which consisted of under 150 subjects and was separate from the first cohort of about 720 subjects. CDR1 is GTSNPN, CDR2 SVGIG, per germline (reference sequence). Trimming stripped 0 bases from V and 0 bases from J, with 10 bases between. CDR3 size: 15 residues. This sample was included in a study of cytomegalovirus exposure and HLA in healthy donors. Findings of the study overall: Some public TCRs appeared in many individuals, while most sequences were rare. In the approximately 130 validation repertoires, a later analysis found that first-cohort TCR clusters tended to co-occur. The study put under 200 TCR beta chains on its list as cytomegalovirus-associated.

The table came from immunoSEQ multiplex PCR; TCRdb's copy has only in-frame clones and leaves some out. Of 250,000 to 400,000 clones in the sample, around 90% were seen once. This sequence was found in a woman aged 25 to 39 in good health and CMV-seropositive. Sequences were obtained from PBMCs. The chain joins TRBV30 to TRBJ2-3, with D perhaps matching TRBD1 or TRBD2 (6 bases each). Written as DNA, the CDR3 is TGTGCCTGGAGTGTAGGGGGGTCGAGCACAGATACGCAGTATTTT. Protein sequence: CAWSVGGSSTDTQYF.